A selection of T cell receptor beta chains follows, all from one sample in a study of tumor-infiltrating lymphocytes in primary liver carcinoma. TCRdb passed the multiplex PCR reads through MiXCR, listing each CDR3 protein once. The repertoire consists of some 64,000 distinct CDR3 sequences, with around 69% occurring once and the leading ten covering less than 45%. Specimen: liver tumor tissue from sampling region 4. The receptors derive from a man aged 35 to 55 with primary liver carcinoma and hepatitis B virus infection. Both conserved end residues are trimmed from each CDR3. The order of the fields is J gene, V gene, D gene, CDR3 protein. D genes are given only for firm matches.

J gene: TRBJ2-1; V gene: TRBV29-1; D gene: TRBD1; CDR3 protein: SVRRGGNEQF
J gene: TRBJ2-3; V gene: TRBV4-1; D gene: -; CDR3 protein: ASSKEPTLSGQNTDTQY
J gene: TRBJ2-3; V gene: TRBV29-1; D gene: -; CDR3 protein: SVGASVRPDTQY
J gene: TRBJ2-7; V gene: TRBV4-3; D gene: -; CDR3 protein: VSSPKDSTYEQY
J gene: TRBJ2-3; V gene: TRBV29-1; D gene: -; CDR3 protein: SVESRDGTDTQY
J gene: TRBJ2-1; V gene: TRBV29-1; D gene: TRBD2; CDR3 protein: SVQAGNSYNEEF
J gene: TRBJ2-7; V gene: TRBV12-3/TRBV12-4; D gene: -; CDR3 protein: ASSSWADGSEQY
J gene: TRBJ2-7; V gene: TRBV5-1; D gene: -; CDR3 protein: ASSFAGISSYEQH
J gene: TRBJ2-2; V gene: TRBV6-2/TRBV6-3; D gene: -; CDR3 protein: GKSYFLSGELF
J gene: TRBJ1-1; V gene: TRBV11-2; D gene: -; CDR3 protein: AGNNRGWESEAC
J gene: TRBJ2-6; V gene: TRBV5-1; D gene: TRBD2; CDR3 protein: TSSFGGALGTDSGANVLT
J gene: TRBJ2-6; V gene: TRBV4-2; D gene: TRBD1; CDR3 protein: TSSLDRASGAKVLT
J gene: TRBJ2-1; V gene: TRBV28; D gene: TRBD2; CDR3 protein: ASSFGTSGEQF
J gene: TRBJ2-5; V gene: TRBV11-2; D gene: TRBD2; CDR3 protein: ANSQTHGGGKGTQY
J gene: TRBJ1-2; V gene: TRBV6-5; D gene: -; CDR3 protein: VRRGYT
J gene: TRBJ1-2; V gene: TRBV28; D gene: -; CDR3 protein: ASSRNYGYT
J gene: TRBJ2-7; V gene: TRBV6-1; D gene: TRBD2; CDR3 protein: ASKRQSGTSGPYEQY
J gene: TRBJ2-5; V gene: TRBV11-2; D gene: -; CDR3 protein: ASSLARLALGKKESQY
J gene: TRBJ1-3; V gene: TRBV4-2; D gene: -; CDR3 protein: ASRQDRGVYSGNTIY